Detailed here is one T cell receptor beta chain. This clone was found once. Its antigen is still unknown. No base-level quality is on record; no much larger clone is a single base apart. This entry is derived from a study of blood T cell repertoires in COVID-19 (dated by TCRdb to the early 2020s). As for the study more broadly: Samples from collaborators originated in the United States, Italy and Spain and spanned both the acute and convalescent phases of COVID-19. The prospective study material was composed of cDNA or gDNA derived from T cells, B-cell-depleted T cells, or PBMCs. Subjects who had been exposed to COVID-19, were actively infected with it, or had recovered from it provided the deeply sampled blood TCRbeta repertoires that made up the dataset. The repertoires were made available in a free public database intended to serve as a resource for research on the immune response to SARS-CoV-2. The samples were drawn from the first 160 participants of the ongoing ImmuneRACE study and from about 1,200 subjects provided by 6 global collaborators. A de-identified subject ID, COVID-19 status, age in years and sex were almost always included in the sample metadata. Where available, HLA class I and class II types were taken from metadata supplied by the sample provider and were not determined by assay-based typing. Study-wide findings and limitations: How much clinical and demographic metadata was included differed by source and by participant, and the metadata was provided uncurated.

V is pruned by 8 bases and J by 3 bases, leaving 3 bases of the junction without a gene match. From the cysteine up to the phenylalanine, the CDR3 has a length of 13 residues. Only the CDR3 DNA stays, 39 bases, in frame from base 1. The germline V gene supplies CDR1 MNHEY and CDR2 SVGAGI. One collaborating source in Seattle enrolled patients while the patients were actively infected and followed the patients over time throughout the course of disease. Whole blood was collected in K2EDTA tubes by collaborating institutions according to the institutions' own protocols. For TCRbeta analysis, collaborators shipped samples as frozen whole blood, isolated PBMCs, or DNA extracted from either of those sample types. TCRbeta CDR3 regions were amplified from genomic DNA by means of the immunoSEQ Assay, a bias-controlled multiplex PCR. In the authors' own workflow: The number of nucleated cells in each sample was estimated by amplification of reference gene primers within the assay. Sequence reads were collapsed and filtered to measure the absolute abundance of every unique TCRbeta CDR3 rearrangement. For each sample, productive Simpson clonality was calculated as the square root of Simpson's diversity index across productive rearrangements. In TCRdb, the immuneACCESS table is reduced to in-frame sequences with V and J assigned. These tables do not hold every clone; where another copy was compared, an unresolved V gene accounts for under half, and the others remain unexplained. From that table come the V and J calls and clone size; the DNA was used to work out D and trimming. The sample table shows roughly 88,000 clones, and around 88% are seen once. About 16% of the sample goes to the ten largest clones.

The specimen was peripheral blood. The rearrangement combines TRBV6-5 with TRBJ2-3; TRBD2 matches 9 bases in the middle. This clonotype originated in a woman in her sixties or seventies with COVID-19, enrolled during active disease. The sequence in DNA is TGTGCCAGCCGGCGGGGGGGGACAGATACGCAGTATTTT. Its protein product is CASRRGGTDTQYF.